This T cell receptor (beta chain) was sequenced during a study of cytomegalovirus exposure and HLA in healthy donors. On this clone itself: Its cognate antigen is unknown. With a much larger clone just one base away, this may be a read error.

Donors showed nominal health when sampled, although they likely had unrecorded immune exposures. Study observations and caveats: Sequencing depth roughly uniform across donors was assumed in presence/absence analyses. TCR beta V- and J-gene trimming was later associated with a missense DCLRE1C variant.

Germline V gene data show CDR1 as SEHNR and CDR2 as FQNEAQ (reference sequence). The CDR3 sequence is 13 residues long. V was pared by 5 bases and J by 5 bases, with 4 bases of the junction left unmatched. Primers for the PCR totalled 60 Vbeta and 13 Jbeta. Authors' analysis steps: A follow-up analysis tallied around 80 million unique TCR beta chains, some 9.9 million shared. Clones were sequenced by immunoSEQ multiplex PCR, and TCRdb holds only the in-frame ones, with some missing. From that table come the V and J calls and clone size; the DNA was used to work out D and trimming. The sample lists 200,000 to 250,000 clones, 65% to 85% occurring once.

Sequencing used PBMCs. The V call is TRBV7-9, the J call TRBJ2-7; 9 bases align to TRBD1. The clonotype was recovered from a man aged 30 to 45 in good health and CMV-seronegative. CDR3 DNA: TGTGCCAGCAGCGGACAGGGGCGGAACGAGCAGTACTTC. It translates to CASSGQGRNEQYF.